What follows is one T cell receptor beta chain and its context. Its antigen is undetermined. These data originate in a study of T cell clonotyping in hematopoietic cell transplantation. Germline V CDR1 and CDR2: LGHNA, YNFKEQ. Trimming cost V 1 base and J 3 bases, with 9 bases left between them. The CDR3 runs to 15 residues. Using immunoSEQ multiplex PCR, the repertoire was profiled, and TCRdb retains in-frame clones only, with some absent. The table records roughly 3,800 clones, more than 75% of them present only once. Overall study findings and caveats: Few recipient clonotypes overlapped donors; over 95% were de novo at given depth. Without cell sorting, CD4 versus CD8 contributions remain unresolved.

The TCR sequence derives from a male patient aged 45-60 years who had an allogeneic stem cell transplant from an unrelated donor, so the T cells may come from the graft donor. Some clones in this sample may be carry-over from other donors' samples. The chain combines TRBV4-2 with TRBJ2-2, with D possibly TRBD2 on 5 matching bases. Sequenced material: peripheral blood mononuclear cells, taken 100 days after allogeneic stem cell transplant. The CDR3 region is CASSQATIHTGELFF. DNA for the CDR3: TGTGCCAGCAGCCAAGCGACTATTCACACCGGGGAGCTGTTTTTT.